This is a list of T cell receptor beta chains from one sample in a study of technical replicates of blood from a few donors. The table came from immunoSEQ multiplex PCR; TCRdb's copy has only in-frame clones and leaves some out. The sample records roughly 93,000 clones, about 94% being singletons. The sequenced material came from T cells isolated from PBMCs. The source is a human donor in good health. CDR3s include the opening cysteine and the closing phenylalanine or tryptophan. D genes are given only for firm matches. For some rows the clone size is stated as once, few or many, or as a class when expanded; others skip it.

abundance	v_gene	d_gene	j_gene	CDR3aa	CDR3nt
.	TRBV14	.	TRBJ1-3	CASSFQRYSGNTIYF	TGTGCCAGCAGCTTTCAGCGGTACTCTGGAAACACCATATATTTT
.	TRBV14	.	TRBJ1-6	CASSRRGVINSPLHF	TGTGCCAGCAGCCGCCGGGGGGTGATTAATTCACCCCTCCACTTT
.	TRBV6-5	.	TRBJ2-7	CASNLGPLGEQYF	TGTGCCAGCAACTTAGGTCCCCTCGGGGAGCAGTACTTC
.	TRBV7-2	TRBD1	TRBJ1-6	CASSLDTGGFYNSPLHF	TGTGCCAGCAGCTTAGATACAGGGGGATTTTATAATTCACCCCTCCACTTT
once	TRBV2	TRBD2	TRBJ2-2	CASSEGRGTGELFF	TGTGCCAGCAGCGAGGGGAGGGGCACCGGGGAGCTGTTTTTT
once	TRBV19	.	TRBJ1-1	CAASHRNWGTEAFF	TGTGCAGCCTCCCACAGGAATTGGGGAACTGAAGCTTTCTTT
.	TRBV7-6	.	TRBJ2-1	CASSVNRVLGDEQFF	TGTGCCAGCAGTGTTAACAGGGTATTAGGGGATGAGCAGTTCTTC
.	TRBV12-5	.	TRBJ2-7	CASGLVVGQFYEQYF	TGTGCTAGTGGTTTGGTAGTGGGGCAGTTCTACGAGCAGTACTTC
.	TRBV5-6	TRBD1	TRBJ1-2	CASSRDSPYGYTF	TGTGCCAGCAGCCGGGACAGCCCCTATGGCTACACCTTC
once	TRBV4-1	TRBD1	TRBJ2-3	CASSQGGQRHRADTQYF	TGCGCCAGCAGCCAAGGGGGACAGCGCCATCGGGCAGATACGCAGTATTTT
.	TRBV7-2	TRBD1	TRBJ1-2	CASSMTGQGNYGYTF	TGTGCCAGCAGCATGACCGGACAGGGAAACTATGGCTACACCTTC
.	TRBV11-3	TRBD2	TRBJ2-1	CASSSLRGGSSSYNEQFF	TGTGCCAGCAGCTCGCTCCGGGGGGGGAGCTCCTCCTACAATGAGCAGTTCTTC
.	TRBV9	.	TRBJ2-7	CASSGGRPQAGTGEQYF	TGTGCCAGCAGCGGAGGCCGACCTCAGGCGGGGACGGGAGAGCAGTACTTC
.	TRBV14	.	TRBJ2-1	CASSQLSSYNEQFF	TGTGCCAGCAGCCAACTGAGCTCCTACAATGAGCAGTTCTTC
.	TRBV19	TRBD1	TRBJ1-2	CASRGPGQEPANYGYTF	TGTGCCAGTAGGGGACCCGGACAGGAACCAGCTAACTATGGCTACACCTTC
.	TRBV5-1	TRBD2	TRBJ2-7	CASSVLAGGNEQYF	TGCGCCAGCAGCGTTCTAGCGGGAGGTAACGAGCAGTACTTC
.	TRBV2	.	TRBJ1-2	CASSEGPANYGYTF	TGTGCCAGCAGTGAAGGCCCGGCTAACTATGGCTACACCTTC
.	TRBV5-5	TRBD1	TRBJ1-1	CASSSGQLNTEAFF	TGTGCCAGCAGCTCGGGACAGCTGAACACTGAAGCTTTCTTT
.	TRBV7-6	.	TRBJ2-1	CASALDGAYNEQFF	TGTGCCAGCGCTCTAGACGGGGCCTACAATGAGCAGTTCTTC
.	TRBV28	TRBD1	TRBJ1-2	CAVNQGANYGYTF	TGTGCCGTAAACCAGGGGGCTAACTATGGCTACACCTTC
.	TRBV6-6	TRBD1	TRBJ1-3	CASSKGQGSGNTIYF	TGTGCCAGCAGTAAGGGACAGGGGTCAGGAAACACCATATATTTT
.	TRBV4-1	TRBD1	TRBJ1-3	CASSLGTGGGNTIYF	TGCGCCAGCAGCCTGGGGACAGGGGGAGGAAACACCATATATTTT
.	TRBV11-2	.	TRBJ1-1	CASSLEAGGTEAFF	TGTGCCAGCAGCTTAGAAGCCGGGGGCACTGAAGCTTTCTTT
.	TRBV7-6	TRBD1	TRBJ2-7	CASTLGDSVTYEQYF	TGTGCCAGCACCCTCGGGGACAGCGTCACCTACGAGCAGTACTTC
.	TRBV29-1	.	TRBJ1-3	CSVTGLLDSGNTIYF	TGCAGCGTTACGGGTCTCTTGGACTCTGGAAACACCATATATTTT
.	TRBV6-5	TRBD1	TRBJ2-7	CASSYSTGAYEQYF	TGTGCCAGCAGTTACTCGACAGGGGCCTACGAGCAGTACTTC
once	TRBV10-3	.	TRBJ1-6	CAIRKQPGVLHF	TGTGCCATCCGGAAACAGCCCGGTGTCCTCCACTTT
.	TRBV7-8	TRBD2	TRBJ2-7	CASSWGGLAGAYEQYF	TGTGCCAGCAGCTGGGGAGGACTAGCGGGAGCTTACGAGCAGTACTTC
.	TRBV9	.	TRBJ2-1	CASSVGLSRGNEQFF	TGTGCCAGCAGCGTCGGTCTAAGCCGGGGCAATGAGCAGTTCTTC